The present T cell receptor (beta chain) was sequenced within a study of molecular identifiers for immune sequencing clone quantification. This clonotype was counted many times. TCRdb independently ran MiXCR on the PCR reads; one entry per CDR3 protein. This sample has just under 65,000 distinct CDR3 sequences; 15% to 20% occur once, and the top ten carry 1.4% to 1.5%. Germline CDR1 and CDR2: KGHDR and SFDVKD. This CDR3 is built from 17 residues. V lost 4 bases to trimming and J lost 5 bases, with 21 bases between them. The gene calls are TRBV24-1 and TRBJ2-3, with D perhaps TRBD1 (6 bases). The material sequenced was naive CD8+ T cells from blood, with Jurkat cell RNA spiked in. Subset described: FACS-sorted CD8+CD4-CCR7+CD45RA+ naive T cells. This receptor was identified in a human donor in good health. Some libraries in this study had Jurkat cell RNA spiked in. The CDR3 DNA sequence: TGTGCCACCAGTGAAACGCCGGGACACCTAACACTAGATACGCAGTATTTT. Its protein product is CATSETPGHLTLDTQYF.